This T cell receptor (beta chain) was captured in a study of T cells in Graves' hyperthyroidism and ophthalmopathy. Researchers took RNA transcripts and amplified the TCR beta CDR3 regions from them. First-round RT-PCR with HTBI primers amplified the TCR CDR3 region. TCRdb re-analysed the multiplex PCR reads in MiXCR, keeping a single row per CDR3 protein. The sample lists 300,000 to 500,000 distinct CDR3 sequences, over 12% occurring once. In this sample, this clonotype turned up many times. The source is a man aged 50 to 59 with Graves' ophthalmopathy. The sample comprised blood.

The CDR3 protein is CASSLRPGGGDTQYF. CDR3 coding DNA: TGTGCCAGCAGCTTACGGCCCGGAGGAGGAGATACGCAGTATTTT. The chain carries TRBV7-9 and TRBJ2-3; TRBD2 is a possible D gene (5 bases). V was shortened by 2 bases and J by 5 bases, with 14 bases between the two germline ends. This CDR3 spans 15 amino acids. Germline CDR1 is SEHNR and CDR2 is FQNEAQ (reference sequence).